This TCR beta chain was identified during a study of blood T cell repertoires in COVID-19. Turning to the study itself: Samples of COVID-19 (acute and convalescent) were obtained from the United States, Italy and Spain.

Methods used by the authors: Scientists estimated how many nucleated cells there were by amplifying reference gene primers. Profiling relied on immunoSEQ multiplex PCR, and the TCRdb table lists in-frame clones only, not all of them. V and J calls plus clone size are reproduced from that table; the DNA served to infer D and trimming. This sample has approximately 300,000 clones, with around nine tenths found just once. The CDR3 is 14 amino acids. Germline CDR1 and CDR2: MDHEN and SYDVKM. Trimming cost V 8 bases and J 7 bases, with 15 bases left between them. This clone was observed once. One Seattle source followed patients from active infection through their disease course.

The sequence was obtained from a woman in her twenties or thirties with COVID-19, enrolled during active disease. The chain has TRBV28 and TRBJ1-6; weak D call: TRBD1 (6 bases). The sequenced sample consisted of peripheral blood. CDR3 sequence (DNA): TGTGCCAGCCTTACACAGGGTTGGAATTCACCCCTCCACTTT. Translating gives CASLTQGWNSPLHF.